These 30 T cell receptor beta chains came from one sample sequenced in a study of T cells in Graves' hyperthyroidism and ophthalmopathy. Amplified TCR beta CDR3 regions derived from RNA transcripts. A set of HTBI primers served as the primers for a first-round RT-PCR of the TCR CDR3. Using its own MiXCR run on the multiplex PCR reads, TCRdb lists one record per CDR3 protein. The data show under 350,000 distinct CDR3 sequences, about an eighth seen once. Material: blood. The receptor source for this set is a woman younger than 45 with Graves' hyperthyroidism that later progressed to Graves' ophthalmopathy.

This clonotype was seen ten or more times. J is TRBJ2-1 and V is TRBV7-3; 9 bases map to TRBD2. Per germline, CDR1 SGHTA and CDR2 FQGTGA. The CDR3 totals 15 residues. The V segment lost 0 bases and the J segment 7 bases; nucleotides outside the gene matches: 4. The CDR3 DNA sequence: TGTGCCAGCAGCTTAACGCTAGCGGGAATGAATGAGCAGTTCTTC. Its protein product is CASSLTLAGMNEQFF.

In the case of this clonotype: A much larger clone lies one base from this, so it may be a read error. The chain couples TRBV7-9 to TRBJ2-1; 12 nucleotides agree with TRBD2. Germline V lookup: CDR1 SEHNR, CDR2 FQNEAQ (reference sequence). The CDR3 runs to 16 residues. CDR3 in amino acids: CASSTGRLAGVEERFF. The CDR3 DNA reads TGTGCCAGCAGCACGGGAAGACTAGCGGGAGTCGAAGAGCGGTTCTTC.

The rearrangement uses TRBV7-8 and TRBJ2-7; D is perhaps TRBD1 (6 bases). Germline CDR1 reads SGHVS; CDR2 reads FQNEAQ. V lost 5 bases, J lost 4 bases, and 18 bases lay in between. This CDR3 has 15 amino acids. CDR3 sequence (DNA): TGTGCCAGCAGCACTGGGGGCAGGGGTCTTTACGAGCAGTACTTC. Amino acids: CASSTGGRGLYEQYF.

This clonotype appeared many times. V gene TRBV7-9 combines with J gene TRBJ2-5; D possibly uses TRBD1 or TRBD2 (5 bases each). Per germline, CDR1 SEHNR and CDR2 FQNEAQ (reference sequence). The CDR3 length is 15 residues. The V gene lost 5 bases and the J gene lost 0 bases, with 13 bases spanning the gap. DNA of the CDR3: TGTGCCAGCAGCCTCTCCGGGACGGACCAAGAGACCCAGTACTTC. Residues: CASSLSGTDQETQYF.

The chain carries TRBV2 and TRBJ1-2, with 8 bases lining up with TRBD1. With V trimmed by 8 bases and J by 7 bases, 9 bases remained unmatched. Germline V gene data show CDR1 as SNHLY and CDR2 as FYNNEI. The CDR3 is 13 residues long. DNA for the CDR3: TGTGCCAGCGTGGACAGGGTCTATAGTGGCTACACCTTC. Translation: CASVDRVYSGYTF.

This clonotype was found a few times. This chain's CDR3 is CASSGEGDRPPGGYTF. CDR3 sequence (DNA): TGTGCCAGCAGCGGGGAGGGGGACAGGCCTCCGGGTGGCTACACCTTC. The J gene is TRBJ1-2, the V gene TRBV9; 8 nucleotides align to TRBD1. There are 16 residues in the CDR3. The germline CDR1 and CDR2 sequences are SGDLS and YYNGEE. Losses at the gene ends were 3 bases for V and 7 bases for J; bases not matched to a gene: 14.

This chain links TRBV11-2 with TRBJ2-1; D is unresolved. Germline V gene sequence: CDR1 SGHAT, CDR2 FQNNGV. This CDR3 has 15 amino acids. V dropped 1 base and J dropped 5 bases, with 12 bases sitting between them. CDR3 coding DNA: TGTGCCAGCAGCTTAGGAGCAACGGCGCACAATGAGCAGTTCTTC. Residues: CASSLGATAHNEQFF.

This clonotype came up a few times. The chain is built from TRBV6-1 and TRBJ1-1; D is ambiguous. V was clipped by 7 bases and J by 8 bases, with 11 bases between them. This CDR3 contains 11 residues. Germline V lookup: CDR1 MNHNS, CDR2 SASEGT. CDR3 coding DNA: TGTGCCAGCATCCTATTGGAAGAAGCTTTCTTT. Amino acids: CASILLEEAFF.

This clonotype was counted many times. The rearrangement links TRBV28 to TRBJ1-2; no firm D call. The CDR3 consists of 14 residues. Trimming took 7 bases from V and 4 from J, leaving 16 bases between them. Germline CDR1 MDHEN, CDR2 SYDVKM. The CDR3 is CASKGSSLLYGYTF. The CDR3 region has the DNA TGTGCCAGCAAAGGATCGAGCCTCCTCTATGGCTACACCTTC.

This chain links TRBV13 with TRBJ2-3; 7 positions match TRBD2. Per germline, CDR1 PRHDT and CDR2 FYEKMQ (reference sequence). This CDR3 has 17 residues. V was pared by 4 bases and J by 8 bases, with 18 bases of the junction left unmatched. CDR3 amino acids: CASSSTLAEPLGGTQYF. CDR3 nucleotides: TGTGCCAGCAGCTCAACTCTAGCGGAGCCCCTCGGGGGTACGCAGTATTTT.

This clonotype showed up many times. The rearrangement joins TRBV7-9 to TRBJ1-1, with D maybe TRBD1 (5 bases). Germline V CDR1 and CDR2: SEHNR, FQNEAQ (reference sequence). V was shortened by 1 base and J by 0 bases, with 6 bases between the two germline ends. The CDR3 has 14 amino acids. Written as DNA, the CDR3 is TGTGCCAGCAGCTTAGTAGGGGTGAACACTGAAGCTTTCTTT. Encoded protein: CASSLVGVNTEAFF.

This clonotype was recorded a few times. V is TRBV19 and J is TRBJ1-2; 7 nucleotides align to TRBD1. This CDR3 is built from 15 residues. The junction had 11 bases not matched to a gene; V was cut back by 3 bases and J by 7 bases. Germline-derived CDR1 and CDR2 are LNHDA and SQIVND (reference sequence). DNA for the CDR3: TGTGCCAGTAGTATCCCGGGACAGAGGCAGGGTGGCTACACCTTC. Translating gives CASSIPGQRQGGYTF.

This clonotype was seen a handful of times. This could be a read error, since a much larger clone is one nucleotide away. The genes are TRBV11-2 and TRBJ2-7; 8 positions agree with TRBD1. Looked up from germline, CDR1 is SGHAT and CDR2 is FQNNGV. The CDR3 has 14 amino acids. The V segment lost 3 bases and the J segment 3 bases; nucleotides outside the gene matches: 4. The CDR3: CASSFSTGDYEQYF. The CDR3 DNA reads TGTGCCAGCAGCTTCTCGACAGGGGACTACGAGCAGTACTTC.

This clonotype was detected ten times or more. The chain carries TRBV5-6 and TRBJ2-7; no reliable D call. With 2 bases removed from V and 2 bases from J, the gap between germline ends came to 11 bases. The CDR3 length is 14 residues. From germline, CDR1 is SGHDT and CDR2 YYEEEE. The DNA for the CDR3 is TGTGCCAGCAGCTTCTTATTACGTCCCTACGAGCAGTACTTC. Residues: CASSFLLRPYEQYF.

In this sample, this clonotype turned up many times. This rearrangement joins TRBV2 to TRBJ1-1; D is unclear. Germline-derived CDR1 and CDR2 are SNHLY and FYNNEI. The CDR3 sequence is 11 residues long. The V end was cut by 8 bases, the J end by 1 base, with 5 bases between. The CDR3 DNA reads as TGTGCCAGCGGCGGGAACACTGAAGCTTTCTTT. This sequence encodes CASGGNTEAFF.

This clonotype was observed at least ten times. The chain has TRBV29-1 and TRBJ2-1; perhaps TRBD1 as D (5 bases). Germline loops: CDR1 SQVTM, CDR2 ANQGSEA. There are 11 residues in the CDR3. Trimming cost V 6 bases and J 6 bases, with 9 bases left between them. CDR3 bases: TGCAGCGTCGACAGTGGCAATGAGCAGTTCTTC. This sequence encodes CSVDSGNEQFF.

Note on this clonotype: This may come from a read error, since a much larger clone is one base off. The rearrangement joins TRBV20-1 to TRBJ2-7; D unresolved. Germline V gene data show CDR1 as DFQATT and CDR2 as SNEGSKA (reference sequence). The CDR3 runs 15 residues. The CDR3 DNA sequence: TGCAGTGCTAGAGATCTAAGAGAAATCTCCTACGTGCAGTACTTC. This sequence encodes CSARDLREISYVQYF.

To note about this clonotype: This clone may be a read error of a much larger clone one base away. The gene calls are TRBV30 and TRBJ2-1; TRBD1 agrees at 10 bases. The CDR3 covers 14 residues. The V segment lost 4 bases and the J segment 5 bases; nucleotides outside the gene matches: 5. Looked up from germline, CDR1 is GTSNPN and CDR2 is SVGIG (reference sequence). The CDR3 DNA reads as TGTGCCTGGACCGGGACAGGGGACCACAATGAGCAGTTCTTC. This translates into CAWTGTGDHNEQFF.

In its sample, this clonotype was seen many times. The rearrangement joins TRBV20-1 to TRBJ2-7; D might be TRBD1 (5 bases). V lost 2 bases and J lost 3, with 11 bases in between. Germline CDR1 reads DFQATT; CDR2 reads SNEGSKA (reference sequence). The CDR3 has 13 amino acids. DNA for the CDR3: TGCAGTGCTAGATCGGACATTTTCTACGAGCAGTACTTC. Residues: CSARSDIFYEQYF.

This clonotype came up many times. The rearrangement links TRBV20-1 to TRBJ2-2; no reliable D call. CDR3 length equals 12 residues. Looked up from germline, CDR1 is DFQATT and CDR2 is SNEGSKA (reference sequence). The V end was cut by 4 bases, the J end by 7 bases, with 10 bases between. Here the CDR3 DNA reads TGCAGTGCTAATAACCTGAACGGGGAGCTGTTTTTT. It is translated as CSANNLNGELFF.

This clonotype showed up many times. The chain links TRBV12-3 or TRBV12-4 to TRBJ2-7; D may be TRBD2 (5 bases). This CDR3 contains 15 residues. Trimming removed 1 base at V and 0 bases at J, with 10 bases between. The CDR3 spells CASSLDFRDSYEQYF. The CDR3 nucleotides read TGTGCCAGCAGTTTAGATTTCCGGGACTCCTACGAGCAGTACTTC.

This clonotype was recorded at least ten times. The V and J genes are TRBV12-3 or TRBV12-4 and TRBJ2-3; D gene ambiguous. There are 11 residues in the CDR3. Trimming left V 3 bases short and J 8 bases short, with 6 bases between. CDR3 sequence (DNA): TGTGCCAGCAGTTTGTGGGGTACGCAGTATTTT. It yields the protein CASSLWGTQYF.

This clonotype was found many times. CDR3 sequence (DNA): TGTGCCAGCAGCTATCAGTCCTCTGGGGCCAACGTCCTGACTTTC. Its translation: CASSYQSSGANVLTF. This chain uses TRBV7-2 with TRBJ2-6; D call uncertain. This CDR3 is 15 amino acids long. Trimming removed 4 bases from V and 0 bases from J, with 7 bases in between. Germline-derived CDR1 and CDR2 are SGHTA and FQGNSA. Combining the CDR3 with reference TRBV7-2 and TRBJ2-6 gives the whole variable domain GAGVSQSPSNKVTEKGKDVELRCDPISGHTALYWYRQSLGQGLEFLIYFQGNSAPDKSGLPSDRFSAERTGGSVSTLTIQRTQQEDSAVYLCASSYQSSGANVLTFGAGSRLTVL.

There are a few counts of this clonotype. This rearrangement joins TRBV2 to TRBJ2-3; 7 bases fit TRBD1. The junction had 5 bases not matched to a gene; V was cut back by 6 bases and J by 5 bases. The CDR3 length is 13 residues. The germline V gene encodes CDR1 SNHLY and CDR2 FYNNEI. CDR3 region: CASRGQGVDTQYF. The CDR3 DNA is TGTGCCAGCAGGGGCCAGGGGGTAGATACGCAGTATTTT.

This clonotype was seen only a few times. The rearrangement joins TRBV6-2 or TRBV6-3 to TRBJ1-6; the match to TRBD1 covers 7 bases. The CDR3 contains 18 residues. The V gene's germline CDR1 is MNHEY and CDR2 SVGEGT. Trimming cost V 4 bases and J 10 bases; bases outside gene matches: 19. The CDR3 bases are TGTGCCAGCAGTTCCCTATCGCCGGTACCAGGGGGAAACTCACCCCTCCACTTT. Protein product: CASSSLSPVPGGNSPLHF.

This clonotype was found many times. The CDR3 nucleotides read TGTGCCAGCAGTTGGGACAGGGATGTACCTGGCAATCAGCCCCAGCATTTT. This sequence encodes CASSWDRDVPGNQPQHF. V is TRBV6-2 or TRBV6-3 and J is TRBJ1-5; 9 bases match TRBD1. V gave up 4 bases and J gave up 2 bases; unmatched junction bases: 9. CDR3 length equals 17 residues. Per germline, CDR1 MNHEY and CDR2 SVGEGT.

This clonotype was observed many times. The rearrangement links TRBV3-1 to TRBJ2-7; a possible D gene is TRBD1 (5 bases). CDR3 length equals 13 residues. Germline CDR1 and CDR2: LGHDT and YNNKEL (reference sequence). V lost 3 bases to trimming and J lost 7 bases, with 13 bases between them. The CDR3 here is CASSQTTDLEQYF. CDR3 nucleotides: TGTGCCAGCAGCCAGACGACAGACCTGGAGCAGTACTTC.

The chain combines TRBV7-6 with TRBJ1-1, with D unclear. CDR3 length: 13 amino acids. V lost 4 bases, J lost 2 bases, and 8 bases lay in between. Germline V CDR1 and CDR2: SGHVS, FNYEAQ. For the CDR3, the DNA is TGTGCCAGCAGCTCCGATGTAAACACTGAAGCTTTCTTT. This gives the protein CASSSDVNTEAFF. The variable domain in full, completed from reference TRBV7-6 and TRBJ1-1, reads GAGVSQSPRYKVTKRGQDVALRCDPISGHVSLYWYRQALGQGPEFLTYFNYEAQQDKSGLPNDRFSAERPEGSISTLTIQRTEQRDSAMYRCASSSDVNTEAFFGQGTRLTVV.

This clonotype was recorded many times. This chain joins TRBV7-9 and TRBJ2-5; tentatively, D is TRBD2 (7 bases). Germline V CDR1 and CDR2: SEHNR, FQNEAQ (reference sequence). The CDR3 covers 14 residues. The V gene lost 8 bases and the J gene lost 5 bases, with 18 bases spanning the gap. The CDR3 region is CASCSAGEGETQYF. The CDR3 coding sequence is TGTGCCAGCTGTTCGGCAGGGGAGGGGGAGACCCAGTACTTC.

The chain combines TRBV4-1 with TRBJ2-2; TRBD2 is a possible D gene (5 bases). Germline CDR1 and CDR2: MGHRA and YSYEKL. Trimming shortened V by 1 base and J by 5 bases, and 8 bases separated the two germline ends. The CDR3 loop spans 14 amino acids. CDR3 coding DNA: TGCGCCAGCAGCCAAGTCGGAGGTACCGGGGAGCTGTTTTTT. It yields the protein CASSQVGGTGELFF.